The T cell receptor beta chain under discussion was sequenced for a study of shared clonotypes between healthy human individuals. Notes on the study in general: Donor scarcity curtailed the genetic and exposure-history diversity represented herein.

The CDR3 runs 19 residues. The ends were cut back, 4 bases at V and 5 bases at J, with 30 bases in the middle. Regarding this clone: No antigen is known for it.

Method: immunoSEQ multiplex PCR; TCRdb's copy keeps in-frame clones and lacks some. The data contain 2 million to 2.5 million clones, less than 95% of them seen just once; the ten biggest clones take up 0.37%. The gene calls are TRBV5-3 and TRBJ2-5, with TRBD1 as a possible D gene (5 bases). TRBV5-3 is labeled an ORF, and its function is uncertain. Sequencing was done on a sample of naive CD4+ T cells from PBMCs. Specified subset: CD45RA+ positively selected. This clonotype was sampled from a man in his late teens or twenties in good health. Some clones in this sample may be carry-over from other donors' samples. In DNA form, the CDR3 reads TGTGCCAGAAGCCGCCCTGGGGCAGGGTCCCCCCGCTATGAGGAGACCCAGTACTTC. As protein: CARSRPGAGSPRYEETQYF.